This note documents a single T cell receptor beta chain sequence. Its target is unknown. Clones were read by immunoSEQ multiplex PCR, and TCRdb kept only the in-frame ones, dropping some. The sample lists around 29,000 clones, approximately 88% seen once, with about 0.38% in the top ten. The ends lost 4 bases at V and 4 bases at J; junction bases unmatched: 11. Germline V gene data show CDR1 as LNHDA and CDR2 as SQIVND (reference sequence). CDR3 length: 16 amino acids. Sample time point: newly diagnosed, previously untreated cHL patient sample. Out of thawed PBMCs, magnetic negative selection purified CD4+ T cells. The authors compared against newly diagnosed, untreated classical Hodgkin lymphoma PBMCs. The entry originates in a study of PD-1 blockade in classical Hodgkin lymphoma. Study-level points and caveats: Newly diagnosed patients were said to have less baseline TCR diversity than healthy donors did. Nothing has yet pinned down what causes the repertoire differences, possibly disease activity or prior therapy.

V gene TRBV19 combines with J gene TRBJ2-5; the match to TRBD2 covers 8 bases. Material for sequencing was CD4+ T cells from blood. The source is a human donor with classical Hodgkin lymphoma. The CDR3 DNA reads as TGTGCCAGTAGTAGTCCCGGGACTAGGTACAGAGAGACCCAGTACTTC. Protein: CASSSPGTRYRETQYF.